This TCR beta chain was profiled in a study of tissue T cells after allogeneic stem cell transplantation. Study observations and caveats: Shared clones across patients were few; motif clustering revealed tissue-specific shared signatures.

Time point meaning: mouse harvest day 7 after allogeneic transplant. Each mouse received 10^7 T-cell-depleted marrow cells plus 10^6 splenic CD5+ T cells by tail vein. This clone is medium-sized (0.01 to 0.1%) within its sample. Its target is not known. Mouse germline and gene names are used. The protocol was immunoSEQ multiplex PCR, while the TCRdb copy is restricted to in-frame clones and leaves out a portion. The sample yields roughly 5,000 clones, just over 50% seen once. The receptor was isolated from a female BALB/c mouse given C57BL/6 T cells with graft-versus-host disease after an allogeneic hematopoietic cell transplant. The sample was gut tissue.

CDR3 amino acids: CASSLGYEQYF. CDR3 DNA (partial): TGTGCCAGCAGTCTGGGGTATGAACAGTAC. The chain has TRBV26 and TRBJ2-7; no definite D call. With the read ending 1 residue before the CDR3 end, the germline J gene is used to fill in that end. Germline CDR1 KGHPV, CDR2 FQNQEV (reference sequence). The V and J ends lost 2 bases and 4 bases respectively, with 3 bases between them. This CDR3 contains 11 residues.